This entry features one T cell receptor (beta chain) sequence. These data are taken from a study of identifying expanded T cells in peripheral blood. Germline V gene data show CDR1 as LGHNT and CDR2 as FRNRAP. V lost 6 bases and J lost 4; bases outside the gene matches: 7. The CDR3 is 15 amino acids. The method was immunoSEQ multiplex PCR; TCRdb's version includes in-frame clones alone and lacks a portion of them. The sample lists 90,000 to 120,000 clones; around 89% were seen once. Healthy donors had no documented immune events, such as infections, while sampled. This clonotype originated in a person aged 18 to 70 in good health. Specimen: blood. This chain connects TRBV12-5 to TRBJ1-5; the match to TRBD1 covers 9 bases. The CDR3, as DNA: TGTGCTAGTGGCCTGGGACAGGGACTAAATCAGCCCCAGCATTTT. Translated: CASGLGQGLNQPQHF. The full variable domain, in which reference TRBV12-5 and TRBJ1-5 provide the parts outside the CDR3, is DARVTQTPRHKVTEMGQEVTMRCQPILGHNTVFWYRQTMMQGLELLAYFRNRAPLDDSGMPKDRFSAEMPDATLATLKIQPSEPRDSAVYFCASGLGQGLNQPQHFGDGTRLSIL.